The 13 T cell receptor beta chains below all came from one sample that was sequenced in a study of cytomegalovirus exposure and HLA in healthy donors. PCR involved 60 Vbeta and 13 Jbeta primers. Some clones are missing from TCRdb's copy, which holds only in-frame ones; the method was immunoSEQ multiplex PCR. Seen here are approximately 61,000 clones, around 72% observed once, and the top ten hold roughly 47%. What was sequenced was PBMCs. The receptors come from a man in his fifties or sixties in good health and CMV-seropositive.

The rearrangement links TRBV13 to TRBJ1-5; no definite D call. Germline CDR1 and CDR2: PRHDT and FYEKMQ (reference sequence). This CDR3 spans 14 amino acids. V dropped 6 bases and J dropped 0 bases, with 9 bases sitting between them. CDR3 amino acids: CASSVEGSNQPQHF. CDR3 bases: TGTGCCAGCAGTGTTGAGGGTAGCAATCAGCCCCAGCATTTT.

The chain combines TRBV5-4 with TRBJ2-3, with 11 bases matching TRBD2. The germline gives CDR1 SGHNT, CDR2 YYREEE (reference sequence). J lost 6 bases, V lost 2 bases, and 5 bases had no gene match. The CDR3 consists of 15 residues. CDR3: CASSFRSGGVDTQYF. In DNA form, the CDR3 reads TGTGCCAGCAGCTTCCGTAGCGGGGGGGTTGATACGCAGTATTTT.

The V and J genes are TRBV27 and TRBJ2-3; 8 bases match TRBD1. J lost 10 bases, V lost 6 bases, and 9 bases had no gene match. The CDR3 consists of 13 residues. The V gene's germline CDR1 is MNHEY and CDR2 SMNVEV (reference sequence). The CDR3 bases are TGTGCCAGCAGAAACTCAGACAGGGGCGCGCAGTATTTT. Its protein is CASRNSDRGAQYF.

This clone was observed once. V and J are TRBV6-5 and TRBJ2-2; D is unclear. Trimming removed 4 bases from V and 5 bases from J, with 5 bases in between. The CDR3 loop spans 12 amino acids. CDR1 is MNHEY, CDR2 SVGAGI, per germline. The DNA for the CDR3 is TGTGCCAGCAGTTCTAGGACCGGGGAGCTGTTTTTT. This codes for CASSSRTGELFF.

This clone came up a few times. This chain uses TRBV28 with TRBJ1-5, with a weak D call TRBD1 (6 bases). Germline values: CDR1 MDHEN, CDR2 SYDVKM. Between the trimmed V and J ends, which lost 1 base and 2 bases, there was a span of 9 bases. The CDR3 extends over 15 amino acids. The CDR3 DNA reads TGTGCCAGCAGTTTATCGGCAGGGGGCAATCAGCCCCAGCATTTT. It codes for CASSLSAGGNQPQHF.

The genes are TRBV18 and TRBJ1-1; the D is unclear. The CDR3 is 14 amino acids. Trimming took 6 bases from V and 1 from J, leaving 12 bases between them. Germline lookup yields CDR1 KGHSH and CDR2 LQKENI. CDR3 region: CASSPGRGNTEAFF. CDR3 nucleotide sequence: TGTGCCAGCTCTCCTGGACGGGGGAACACTGAAGCTTTCTTT. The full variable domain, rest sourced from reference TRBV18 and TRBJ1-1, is NAGVMQNPRHLVRRRGQEARLRCSPMKGHSHVYWYRQLPEEGLKFMVYLQKENIIDESGMPKERFSAEFPKEGPSILRIQQVVRGDSAAYFCASSPGRGNTEAFFGQGTRLTVV.

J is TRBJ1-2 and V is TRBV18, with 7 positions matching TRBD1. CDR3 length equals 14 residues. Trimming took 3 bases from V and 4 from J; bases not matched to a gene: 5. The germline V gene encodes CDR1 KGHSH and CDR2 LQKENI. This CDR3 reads CASSPLTGTYGYTF. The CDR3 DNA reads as TGTGCCAGCTCACCCCTGACAGGGACCTATGGCTACACCTTC.

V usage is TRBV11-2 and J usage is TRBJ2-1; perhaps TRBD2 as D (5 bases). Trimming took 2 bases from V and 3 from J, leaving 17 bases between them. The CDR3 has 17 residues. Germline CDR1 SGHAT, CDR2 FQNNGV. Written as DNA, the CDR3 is TGTGCCAGCAGCTTAACACTAACGAGGACTCTCTACAATGAGCAGTTCTTC. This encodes CASSLTLTRTLYNEQFF.

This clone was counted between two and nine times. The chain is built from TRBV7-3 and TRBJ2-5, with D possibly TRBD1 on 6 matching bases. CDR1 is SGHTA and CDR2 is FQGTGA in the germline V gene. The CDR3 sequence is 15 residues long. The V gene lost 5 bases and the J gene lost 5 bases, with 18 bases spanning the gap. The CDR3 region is CASSKLTGSMETQYF. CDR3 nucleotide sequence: TGTGCCAGCAGCAAGCTGACAGGTTCTATGGAGACCCAGTACTTC.

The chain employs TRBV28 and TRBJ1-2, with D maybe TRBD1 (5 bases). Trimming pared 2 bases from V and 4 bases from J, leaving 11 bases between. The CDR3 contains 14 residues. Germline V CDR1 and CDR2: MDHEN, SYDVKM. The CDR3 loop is CASSLGGDGYGYTF. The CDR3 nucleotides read TGTGCCAGCAGTTTAGGCGGGGACGGCTATGGCTACACCTTC.

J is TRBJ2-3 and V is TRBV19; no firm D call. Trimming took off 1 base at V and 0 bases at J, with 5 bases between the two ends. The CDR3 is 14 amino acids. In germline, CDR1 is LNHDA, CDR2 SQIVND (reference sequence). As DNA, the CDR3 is TGTGCCAGTAGTATAGGACATAGCACAGATACGCAGTATTTT. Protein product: CASSIGHSTDTQYF.

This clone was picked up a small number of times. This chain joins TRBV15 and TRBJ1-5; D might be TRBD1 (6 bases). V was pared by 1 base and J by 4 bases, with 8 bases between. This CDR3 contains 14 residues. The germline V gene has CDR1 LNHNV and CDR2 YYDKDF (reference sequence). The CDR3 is CATSRVGANQPQHF. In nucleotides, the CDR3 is TGTGCCACCAGCAGAGTGGGGGCAAATCAGCCCCAGCATTTT.

The DNA for the CDR3 is TGTGCCAGCAGCGCACTAGCGGGGGGATACAATGAGCAGTTCTTC. Amino acid sequence: CASSALAGGYNEQFF. The rearrangement links TRBV9 to TRBJ2-1; 12 bases fit TRBD2. Losses at the gene ends were 3 bases for V and 4 bases for J; bases not matched to a gene: 2. The CDR3 is made up of 15 amino acids. Germline CDR1 and CDR2: SGDLS and YYNGEE.